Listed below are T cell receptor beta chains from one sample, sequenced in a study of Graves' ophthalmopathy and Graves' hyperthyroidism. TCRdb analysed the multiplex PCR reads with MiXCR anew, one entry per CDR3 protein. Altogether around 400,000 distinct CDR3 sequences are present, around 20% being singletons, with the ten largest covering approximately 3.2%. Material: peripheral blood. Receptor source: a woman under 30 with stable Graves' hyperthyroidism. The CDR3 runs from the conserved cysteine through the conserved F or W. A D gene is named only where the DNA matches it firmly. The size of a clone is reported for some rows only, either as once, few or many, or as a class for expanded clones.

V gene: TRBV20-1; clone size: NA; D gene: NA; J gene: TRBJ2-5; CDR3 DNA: TGCAGTGCTGGGCTTAGACAAGATACCCAGTACTTC; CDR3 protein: CSAGLRQDTQYF
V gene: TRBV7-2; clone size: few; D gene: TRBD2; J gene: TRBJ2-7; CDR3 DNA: TGTGCCAGCAGCTTAGCTAGCGGGAAACTCCTGTACGAGCAGTACTTC; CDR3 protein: CASSLASGKLLYEQYF
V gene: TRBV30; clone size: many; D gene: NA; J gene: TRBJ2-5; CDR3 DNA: TGTGCCTGGAGTGTACGTCTGGGCGTGCGACAAGAGACCCAGTACTTC; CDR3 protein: CAWSVRLGVRQETQYF
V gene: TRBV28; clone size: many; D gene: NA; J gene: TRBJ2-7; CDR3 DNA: TGTGCCAGCAGTTTTACCGGCGAGCAGTACTTC; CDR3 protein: CASSFTGEQYF
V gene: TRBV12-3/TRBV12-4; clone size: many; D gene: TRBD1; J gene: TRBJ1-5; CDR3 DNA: TGTGCCAGCAGCCATGGACAGGGGGGAGGTCTAGGTCAGCCCCAGCATTTT; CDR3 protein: CASSHGQGGGLGQPQHF
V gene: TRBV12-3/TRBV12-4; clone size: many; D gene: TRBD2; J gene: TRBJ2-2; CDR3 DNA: TGTGCCAGCAGTTTAGGACTAGCGGTGAACACCGGGGAGCTGTTTTTT; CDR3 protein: CASSLGLAVNTGELFF
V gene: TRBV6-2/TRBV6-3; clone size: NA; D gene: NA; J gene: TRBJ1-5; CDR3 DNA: TGTGCCAGCACCCCAGCCACCCGGGGAAGCAATCAGCCCCAGCATTTT; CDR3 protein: CASTPATRGSNQPQHF
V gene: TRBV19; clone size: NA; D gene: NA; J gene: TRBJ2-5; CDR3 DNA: TGTGCCAGTAGTGCGACAGTGGTGGAGACCCAGTACTTC; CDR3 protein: CASSATVVETQYF
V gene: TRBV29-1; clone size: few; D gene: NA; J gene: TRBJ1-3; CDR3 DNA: TGCAGCGTTGAATTCCGGGGTGGCGGAAACACCATATATTTT; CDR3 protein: CSVEFRGGGNTIYF
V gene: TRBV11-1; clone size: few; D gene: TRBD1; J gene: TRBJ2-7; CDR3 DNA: TGTGCCAGCAGCCAAAACAGGGGGATGGCCTACGAGCAGTACTTC; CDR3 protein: CASSQNRGMAYEQYF
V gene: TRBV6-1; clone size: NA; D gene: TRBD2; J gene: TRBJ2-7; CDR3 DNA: TGTGCCAGCAGTGAAATTTTGGGACTAGCCTACGAGCAGTACTTC; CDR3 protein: CASSEILGLAYEQYF
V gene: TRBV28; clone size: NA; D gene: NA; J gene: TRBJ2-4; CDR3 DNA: TGTGCCAGCAGTTTGGGGGGAGGTACCGCCAAAAACATTAAGTACTTC; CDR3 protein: CASSLGGGTAKNIKYF
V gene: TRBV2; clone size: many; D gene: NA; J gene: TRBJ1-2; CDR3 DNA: TGTGCCAGCAGTGCGGAACAGGGACCGAACTATGGCTACACCTTC; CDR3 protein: CASSAEQGPNYGYTF
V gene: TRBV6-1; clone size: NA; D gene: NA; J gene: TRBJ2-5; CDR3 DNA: TGTGCCAGCAGTGCTGTGGGGGTTCAAGAGACCCAGTACTTC; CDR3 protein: CASSAVGVQETQYF
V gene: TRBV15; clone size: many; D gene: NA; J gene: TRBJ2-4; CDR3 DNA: TGTGCCACCAGCAGAGAGGCTAAATGGCGCGAGGACATTCAGTACTTC; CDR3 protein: CATSREAKWREDIQYF
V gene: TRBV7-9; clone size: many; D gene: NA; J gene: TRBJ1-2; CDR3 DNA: TGTGCCAGCAGCTTAACTGGGGGTGTCACAAGCTACACCTTC; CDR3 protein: CASSLTGGVTSYTF